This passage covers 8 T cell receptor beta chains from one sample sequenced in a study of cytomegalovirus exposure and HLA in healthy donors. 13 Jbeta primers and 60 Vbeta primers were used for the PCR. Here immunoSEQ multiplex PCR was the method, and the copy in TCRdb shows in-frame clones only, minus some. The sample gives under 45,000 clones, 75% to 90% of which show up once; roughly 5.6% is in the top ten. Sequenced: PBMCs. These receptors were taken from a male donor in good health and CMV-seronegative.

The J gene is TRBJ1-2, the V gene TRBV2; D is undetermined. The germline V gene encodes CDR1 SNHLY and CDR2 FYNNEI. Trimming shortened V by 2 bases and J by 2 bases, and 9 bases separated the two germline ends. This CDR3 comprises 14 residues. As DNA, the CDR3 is TGTGCCAGCAGTGAACCTCGGGGAAACTATGGCTACACCTTC. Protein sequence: CASSEPRGNYGYTF.

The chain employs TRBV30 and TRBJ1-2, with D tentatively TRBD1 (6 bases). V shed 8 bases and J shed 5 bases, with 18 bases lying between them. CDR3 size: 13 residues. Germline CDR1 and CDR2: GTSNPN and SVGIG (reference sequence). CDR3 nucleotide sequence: TGTGCCAAGTCGGACAGAAGGGAATATGGCTACACCTTC. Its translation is CAKSDRREYGYTF.

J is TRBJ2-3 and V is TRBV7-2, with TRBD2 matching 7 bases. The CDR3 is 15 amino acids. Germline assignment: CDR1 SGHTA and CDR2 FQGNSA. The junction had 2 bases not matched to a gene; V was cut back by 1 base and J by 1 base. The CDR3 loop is CASSLEAGRTDTQYF. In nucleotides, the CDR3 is TGTGCCAGCAGCTTAGAAGCGGGGCGCACAGATACGCAGTATTTT. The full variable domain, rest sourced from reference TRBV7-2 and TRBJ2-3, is GAGVSQSPSNKVTEKGKDVELRCDPISGHTALYWYRQSLGQGLEFLIYFQGNSAPDKSGLPSDRFSAERTGGSVSTLTIQRTQQEDSAVYLCASSLEAGRTDTQYFGPGTRLTVL.

CDR3 nucleotide sequence: TGTGCCAGCAGATCGCAGGGGAGAGGCGGCTACACCTTC. This gives the protein CASRSQGRGGYTF. This chain connects TRBV7-9 to TRBJ1-2, with D perhaps TRBD1 (6 bases). The CDR3 totals 13 residues. Germline V gives CDR1 SEHNR, CDR2 FQNEAQ (reference sequence). V was pared by 6 bases and J by 8 bases, with 16 bases between. The full variable domain, completed using reference TRBV7-9 and TRBJ1-2, is DTGVSQNPRHKITKRGQNVTFRCDPISEHNRLYWYRQTLGQGPEFLTYFQNEAQLEKSRLLSDRFSAERPKGSFSTLEIQRTEQGDSAMYLCASRSQGRGGYTFGSGTRLTVV.

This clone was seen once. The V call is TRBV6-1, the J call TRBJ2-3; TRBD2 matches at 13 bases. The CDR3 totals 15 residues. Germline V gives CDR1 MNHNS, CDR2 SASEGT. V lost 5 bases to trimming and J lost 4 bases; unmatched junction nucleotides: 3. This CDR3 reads CASSRTSGGSDTQYF. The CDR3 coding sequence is TGTGCCAGCAGTCGGACTAGCGGGGGTTCAGATACGCAGTATTTT.

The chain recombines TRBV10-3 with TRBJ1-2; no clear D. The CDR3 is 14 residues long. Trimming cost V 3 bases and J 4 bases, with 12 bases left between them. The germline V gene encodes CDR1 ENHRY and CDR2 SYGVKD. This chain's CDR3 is CAISELSGSYGYTF. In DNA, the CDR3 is TGTGCCATCAGTGAATTATCAGGTAGCTATGGCTACACCTTC.

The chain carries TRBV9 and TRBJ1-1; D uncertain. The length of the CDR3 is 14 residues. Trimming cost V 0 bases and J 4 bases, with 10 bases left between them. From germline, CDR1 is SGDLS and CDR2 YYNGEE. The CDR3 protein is CASSVDGGLTEAFF. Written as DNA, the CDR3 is TGTGCCAGCAGCGTAGATGGAGGGCTCACTGAAGCTTTCTTT.

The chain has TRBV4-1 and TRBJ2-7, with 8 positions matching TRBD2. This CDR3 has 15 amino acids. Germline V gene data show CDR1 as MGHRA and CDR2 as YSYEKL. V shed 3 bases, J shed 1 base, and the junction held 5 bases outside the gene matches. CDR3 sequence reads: CASSHLAGRSYEQYF. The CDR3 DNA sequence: TGCGCCAGCAGCCACTTAGCGGGACGGTCCTACGAGCAGTACTTC.